These 27 T cell receptor beta chains share one sample of origin, sequenced in a study of blood T cell repertoires in COVID-19. Only in-frame clones appear in the TCRdb table, and some are missing; sequencing was by immunoSEQ multiplex PCR. The sample lists hundreds of thousands of clones; around 89% were seen once. The sequencing input was PBMCs or T cells enriched from blood (not recorded which). Every receptor here comes from a woman aged 40-49 years who had recovered from COVID-19.

The chain couples TRBV5-4 to TRBJ2-6, with 7 bases identical to TRBD1. CDR3 size: 18 residues. The junction had 9 bases not matched to a gene; V was cut back by 0 bases and J by 3 bases. Germline CDR1 reads SGHNT; CDR2 reads YYREEE (reference sequence). The CDR3 spells CASSLVLGGAGGANVLTF. The CDR3 nucleotides read TGTGCCAGCAGCTTGGTTCTAGGGGGCGCGGGTGGGGCCAACGTCCTGACTTTC. The full variable domain, rest sourced from reference TRBV5-4 and TRBJ2-6, is ETGVTQSPTHLIKTRGQQVTLRCSSQSGHNTVSWYQQALGQGPQFIFQYYREEENGRGNFPPRFSGLQFPNYSSELNVNALELDDSALYLCASSLVLGGAGGANVLTFGAGSRLTVL.

The rearrangement joins TRBV12-3 or TRBV12-4 to TRBJ2-5; the D gene is possibly TRBD1 (6 bases). This CDR3 has 13 amino acids. V dropped 4 bases and J dropped 1 base, with 7 bases sitting between them. The CDR3 DNA reads TGTGCCAGCAGTTCGGACAGCCAAGAGACCCAGTACTTC. Translating it yields CASSSDSQETQYF.

The chain combines TRBV5-1 with TRBJ1-1; unclear D gene. The CDR3 spans 14 residues. Trimming pared 1 base from V and 1 base from J, leaving 8 bases between. Per the germline V gene, CDR1 is SGHRS and CDR2 is YFSETQ. As DNA, the CDR3 is TGCGCCAGCAGCTTGTACGGGGAGAACACTGAAGCTTTCTTT. It encodes CASSLYGENTEAFF.

This chain joins TRBV5-1 and TRBJ2-5; the match to TRBD1 covers 10 bases. CDR3 length equals 15 residues. After removal of 3 bases from V and 7 bases from J, the junction contained 9 bases not matched to a gene. Looked up from germline, CDR1 is SGHRS and CDR2 is YFSETQ. CDR3 nucleotides: TGCGCCAGCAGCTCCGGGACAGGGGATGGGAGGACCCAGTACTTC. The encoded protein is CASSSGTGDGRTQYF.

The gene calls are TRBV28 and TRBJ1-2; possibly TRBD1 for D (6 bases). Trimming shortened V by 4 bases and J by 6 bases, and 12 bases separated the two germline ends. The CDR3 totals 13 residues. In germline, CDR1 is MDHEN, CDR2 SYDVKM. CDR3 sequence (DNA): TGTGCCAGCAGTTCCGGGACAATAAATGGCTACACCTTC. Residues: CASSSGTINGYTF.

This clone appeared many times. The chain is built from TRBV11-3 and TRBJ2-1; D unclear. This CDR3 has 12 residues. Germline lookup yields CDR1 SGHNT and CDR2 YENEEA. V lost 3 bases, J lost 10 bases, and 10 bases lay in between. The CDR3 region has the DNA TGTGCCAGCAGCTTTCTAGAATCCGAGCAGTTCTTC. Protein product: CASSFLESEQFF.

The genes are TRBV15 and TRBJ1-2, with D possibly being TRBD1 (5 bases). The V gene lost 1 base and the J gene lost 4 bases, with 10 bases spanning the gap. There are 14 residues in the CDR3. CDR1 and CDR2 from the germline V gene are LNHNV and YYDKDF (reference sequence). This CDR3 reads CATSRGPTAYGYTF. CDR3 in DNA: TGTGCCACCAGCAGAGGGCCGACAGCCTATGGCTACACCTTC.

V is TRBV9 and J is TRBJ2-1; the D gene is possibly TRBD2 (5 bases). Between the trimmed V and J ends, which lost 3 bases and 4 bases, there was a span of 11 bases. There are 14 residues in the CDR3. Germline values: CDR1 SGDLS, CDR2 YYNGEE. As DNA, the CDR3 is TGTGCCAGCAGCGCCGGAGGAGTTTACAATGAGCAGTTCTTC. Translation gives CASSAGGVYNEQFF.

This clone occurred a few times. J is TRBJ1-2 and V is TRBV3-1 (or the pseudogene TRBV3-2), with D possibly being TRBD1 (6 bases). The V gene's germline CDR1 is LGHDT and CDR2 YNNKEL (reference sequence). V was pared by 4 bases and J by 5 bases, with 14 bases between. The CDR3 is 14 residues long. CDR3 in amino acids: CASSPAGRGYGYTF. In DNA, the CDR3 is TGTGCCAGCAGCCCCGCGGGTAGGGGGTATGGCTACACCTTC.

The J gene is TRBJ1-4, the V gene TRBV24-1; 7 bases fit TRBD1. Germline lookup yields CDR1 KGHDR and CDR2 SFDVKD. After removal of 3 bases from V and 5 bases from J, the junction contained 5 bases not matched to a gene. This CDR3 comprises 15 residues. The CDR3 loop is CATSDPGQPNEKLFF. CDR3 nucleotide sequence: TGTGCCACCAGTGATCCGGGACAGCCAAATGAAAAACTGTTTTTT.

The chain employs TRBV9 and TRBJ1-5; possible D gene TRBD1, 6 bases. The V and J ends lost 4 bases and 7 bases respectively, with 18 bases between them. The CDR3 runs 15 residues. The germline V gene encodes CDR1 SGDLS and CDR2 YYNGEE. CDR3 residues: CASSPNNRDRQPQHF. The DNA for the CDR3 is TGTGCCAGCAGCCCAAATAACAGGGATCGACAGCCCCAGCATTTT.

The chain joins TRBV7-2 to TRBJ2-1, with TRBD2 identical over 11 bases. The CDR3 totals 16 residues. Germline V gives CDR1 SGHTA, CDR2 FQGNSA. V was pared by 3 bases and J by 1 base, with 2 bases of the junction left unmatched. CDR3 bases: TGTGCCAGCAGCTTTTCTAGCGGGGGGTCCTACAATGAGCAGTTCTTC. The encoded protein is CASSFSSGGSYNEQFF.

V gene TRBV4-3 combines with J gene TRBJ1-2; the D is unclear. The CDR3 is made up of 15 amino acids. Trimming pared 4 bases from V and 8 bases from J, leaving 20 bases between. From germline, CDR1 is LGHNA and CDR2 YSLEER. CDR3 sequence reads: CASSPIPIPTGGYTF. CDR3 in DNA: TGCGCCAGCAGCCCGATACCCATACCCACGGGAGGCTACACCTTC.

The rearrangement links TRBV7-3 to TRBJ2-3; weak D call: TRBD2 (5 bases). This CDR3 is 13 amino acids long. The V end was cut by 5 bases, the J end by 6 bases, with 12 bases between. Per germline, CDR1 SGHTA and CDR2 FQGTGA. The CDR3 nucleotides are TGTGCCAGCAGCGCTACTCGAGGGGATACGCAGTATTTT. This gives the protein CASSATRGDTQYF. The variable domain in full, completed from reference TRBV7-3 and TRBJ2-3, reads GAGVSQTPSNKVTEKGKYVELRCDPISGHTALYWYRQSLGQGPEFLIYFQGTGAADDSGLPNDRFFAVRPEGSVSTLKIQRTERGDSAVYLCASSATRGDTQYFGPGTRLTVL.

This rearrangement joins TRBV11-2 to TRBJ2-1; D perhaps matches TRBD1 (5 bases). This CDR3 has 15 amino acids. Germline V gives CDR1 SGHAT, CDR2 FQNNGV. Trimming removed 5 bases from V and 0 bases from J, with 11 bases in between. The CDR3 loop is CASSLTGYSYNEQFF. CDR3 nucleotides: TGTGCCAGCAGCCTAACAGGATACTCCTACAATGAGCAGTTCTTC.

The genes are TRBV28 and TRBJ1-4; 9 nucleotides align to TRBD1. There are 17 residues in the CDR3. V lost 3 bases to trimming and J lost 6 bases; unmatched junction nucleotides: 11. Germline lookup yields CDR1 MDHEN and CDR2 SYDVKM. CDR3 loop: CASSLLILGTGYEKLFF. The CDR3 nucleotides read TGTGCCAGCAGTTTGTTGATCCTCGGGACAGGGTATGAAAAACTGTTTTTT. The full variable domain, its missing parts supplied by reference TRBV28 and TRBJ1-4, is DVKVTQSSRYLVKRTGEKVFLECVQDMDHENMFWYRQDPGLGLRLIYFSYDVKMKEKGDIPEGYSVSREKKERFSLILESASTNQTSMYLCASSLLILGTGYEKLFFGSGTQLSVL.

A single count supports this clone. J is TRBJ2-7 and V is TRBV5-3; 7 bases fit TRBD1. TRBV5-3 is flagged as an ORF with uncertain function. The CDR3 loop spans 17 amino acids. Trimming cost V 2 bases and J 6 bases; bases outside gene matches: 17. CDR3 residues: CARSLNWVRQGTGEQYF. CDR3 sequence (DNA): TGTGCCAGAAGCTTAAATTGGGTTAGACAGGGAACGGGCGAGCAGTACTTC.

For this clone: This specimen includes other DNA sequences encoding the same CDR3. The genes are TRBV7-2 and TRBJ2-7; 7 bases align to TRBD1. V was clipped by 5 bases and J by 1 base; unmatched bases: 5. The germline gives CDR1 SGHTA, CDR2 FQGNSA. The CDR3 extends over 14 amino acids. In nucleotides, the CDR3 is TGTGCCAGCAGCCTAAGACAGGGATCCTACGAGCAGTACTTC. This sequence encodes CASSLRQGSYEQYF. Filled out from reference TRBV7-2 and TRBJ2-7, the complete variable domain reads GAGVSQSPSNKVTEKGKDVELRCDPISGHTALYWYRQSLGQGLEFLIYFQGNSAPDKSGLPSDRFSAERTGGSVSTLTIQRTQQEDSAVYLCASSLRQGSYEQYFGPGTRLTVT.

The chain is built from TRBV5-8 and TRBJ1-2; D is ambiguous. The CDR3 has 12 amino acids. V shed 0 bases and J shed 6 bases, with 6 bases lying between them. The germline V gene has CDR1 SGHTS and CDR2 YDEGEE. The CDR3 nucleotides are TGTGCCAGCAGCTTGGCCGGGAATGGCTACACCTTC. Its translation is CASSLAGNGYTF.

Turning to this clone: This specimen includes other DNA sequences encoding the same CDR3. This chain links TRBV5-6 with TRBJ2-3; TRBD2 matches at 8 bases. CDR1 is SGHDT, CDR2 YYEEEE, per germline. Losses at the gene ends were 7 bases for V and 4 bases for J; bases not matched to a gene: 11. The CDR3 has 15 amino acids. CDR3 sequence (DNA): TGTGCCAGCTCCCTTGGACTAGCAGGGGCAGATACGCAGTATTTT. Protein sequence: CASSLGLAGADTQYF.

The genes are TRBV7-2 and TRBJ1-5; TRBD1 is a possible D gene (5 bases). CDR3 size: 17 residues. CDR1 and CDR2 (germline): SGHTA, FQGNSA. Trimming took off 6 bases at V and 0 bases at J, with 18 bases between the two ends. The CDR3 protein is CASSYQGAINSNQPQHF. CDR3 DNA sequence: TGTGCCAGCAGTTACCAGGGTGCAATTAATAGCAATCAGCCCCAGCATTTT.

As concerns this clone: The sample holds other DNA sequences that translate to the same CDR3. This chain links TRBV7-3 with TRBJ2-3; D gene unclear. Germline V CDR1 and CDR2: SGHTA, FQGTGA. CDR3 length: 14 residues. V was pared by 2 bases and J by 2 bases, with 8 bases between. In DNA form, the CDR3 reads TGTGCCAGCAGCTTAGGAGCAGCCACAGATACGCAGTATTTT. This translates into CASSLGAATDTQYF.

A remark on this clone: Other DNA variants within this sample encode the same CDR3. The J gene is TRBJ1-1, the V gene TRBV19, with 8 positions matching TRBD1. V gave up 3 bases and J gave up 2 bases; unmatched junction bases: 2. From germline, CDR1 is LNHDA and CDR2 SQIVND (reference sequence). The length of the CDR3 is 14 residues. The CDR3 bases are TGTGCCAGTAGTATCACAGGGGGAAACACTGAAGCTTTCTTT. It is translated as CASSITGGNTEAFF. The variable domain in full, with the rest retrieved from reference TRBV19 and TRBJ1-1, is DGGITQSPKYLFRKEGQNVTLSCEQNLNHDAMYWYRQDPGQGLRLIYYSQIVNDFQKGDIAEGYSVSREKKESFPLTVTSAQKNPTAFYLCASSITGGNTEAFFGQGTRLTVV.

The chain is built from TRBV30 and TRBJ1-1; 7 nucleotides agree with TRBD1. CDR1 and CDR2 from the germline V gene are GTSNPN and SVGIG (reference sequence). This CDR3 is built from 12 residues. Trimming took 5 bases from V and 8 from J; bases not matched to a gene: 8. CDR3 in DNA: TGTGCCTGGTCTGCTCAGGGGGAGGAAGCTTTCTTT. Protein product: CAWSAQGEEAFF. The complete variable domain, with remaining parts taken from reference TRBV30 and TRBJ1-1, reads SQTIHQWPATLVQPVGSPLSLECTVEGTSNPNLYWYRQAAGRGLQLLFYSVGIGQISSEVPQNLSASRPQDRQFILSSKKLLLSDSGFYLCAWSAQGEEAFFGQGTRLTVV.

This chain uses TRBV19 with TRBJ1-4; D unresolved. CDR3 size: 13 residues. V was cut by 2 bases and J by 3 bases, with 4 bases left in between. Looked up from germline, CDR1 is LNHDA and CDR2 is SQIVND (reference sequence). CDR3 residues: CASSIQANEKLFF. The CDR3 DNA sequence: TGTGCCAGTAGTATACAGGCTAATGAAAAACTGTTTTTT.

The rearrangement uses TRBV21-1 and TRBJ2-1; the table's D call of TRBD1 was not tested on the DNA. TRBV21-1 is given as a pseudogene. The CDR3 covers 14 residues. CDR3 residues: CASSKFSTGAEQFF. Written as DNA, the CDR3 is TGTGCCAGCAGCAAATTTAGCACAGGGGCTGAGCAGTTCTTC.

The chain recombines TRBV10-3 with TRBJ2-1; TRBD1 matches 8 bases. CDR3 size: 14 residues. Germline V lookup: CDR1 ENHRY, CDR2 SYGVKD. Trimming at V came to 7 bases and at J to 5 bases, leaving 7 bases not matched to a gene. The DNA for the CDR3 is TGTGCCATCAAGATAGGACAGGGTAACAATGAGCAGTTCTTC. Translated, it gives CAIKIGQGNNEQFF.